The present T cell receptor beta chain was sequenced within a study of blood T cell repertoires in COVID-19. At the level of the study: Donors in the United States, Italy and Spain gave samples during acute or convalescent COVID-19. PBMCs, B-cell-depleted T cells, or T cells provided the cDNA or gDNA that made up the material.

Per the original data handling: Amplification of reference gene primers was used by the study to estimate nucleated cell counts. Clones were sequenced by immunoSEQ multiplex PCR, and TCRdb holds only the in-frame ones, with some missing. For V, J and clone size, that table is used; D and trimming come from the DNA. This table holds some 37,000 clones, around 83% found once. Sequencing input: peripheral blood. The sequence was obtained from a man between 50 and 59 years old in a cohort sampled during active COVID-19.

CDR3 amino acids: CASSYPGRAAGEQYF. Written as DNA, the CDR3 is TGTGCCAGCAGTTATCCTGGCAGGGCGGCTGGCGAGCAGTACTTC. This chain uses TRBV6-6 with TRBJ2-7; perhaps TRBD1 as D (5 bases). The CDR3 totals 15 residues. Germline loops: CDR1 MNHNY, CDR2 SVGAGI (reference sequence). Trimming took 3 bases from V and 6 from J, leaving 18 bases between them.